Below, 23 T cell receptor beta chains from the same sample are listed, as sequenced in a study of blood T cell repertoires in COVID-19. Profiled with immunoSEQ multiplex PCR; TCRdb holds only in-frame clones, not every one. The sample shows more than 250,000 clones, 80% to 90% of them seen only once. Sequencing was done on a sample of PBMCs or T cells enriched from blood (not recorded which). All receptors derive from a woman under 30 who had recovered from COVID-19.

The gene calls are TRBV6-1 and TRBJ1-2; D is perhaps TRBD1 (5 bases). The germline gives CDR1 MNHNS, CDR2 SASEGT. V was cut by 4 bases and J by 5 bases, with 11 bases left in between. CDR3 length: 13 amino acids. In DNA, the CDR3 is TGTGCCAGCAGTGTGGGGGGTCCTTATGGCTACACCTTC. This translates into CASSVGGPYGYTF.

The V gene is TRBV6-5, the J gene TRBJ2-7, with TRBD2 as a possible D gene (6 bases). The CDR3 loop spans 12 amino acids. V lost 6 bases and J 7 bases, leaving 13 bases between the germline ends. Per the germline V gene, CDR1 is MNHEY and CDR2 is SVGAGI. The CDR3 DNA is TGTGCCAGCAGCCGGACTACTCAAGAGCAGTACTTC. It encodes CASSRTTQEQYF.

The J gene is TRBJ2-7, the V gene TRBV6-5, with TRBD1 matching 9 bases. This CDR3 contains 14 residues. V lost 10 bases, J lost 5 bases, and 12 bases stayed unmatched. CDR1 and CDR2 (germline): MNHEY, SVGAGI. The chain's CDR3 is CATSWDRVVDEQYF. The CDR3 nucleotides are TGTGCCACCTCCTGGGACAGGGTAGTGGACGAGCAGTACTTC.

This chain links TRBV5-4 with TRBJ1-3; weak D call: TRBD1 (6 bases). Trimming removed 3 bases at V and 0 bases at J, with 19 bases between. The CDR3 runs to 18 residues. Germline V gene data show CDR1 as SGHNT and CDR2 as YYREEE (reference sequence). DNA of the CDR3: TGTGCCAGCAGCTCAGCCTCTACCAGGGGCCTCTCTGGAAACACCATATATTTT. Translation: CASSSASTRGLSGNTIYF. The full variable domain, its missing parts supplied by reference TRBV5-4 and TRBJ1-3, is ETGVTQSPTHLIKTRGQQVTLRCSSQSGHNTVSWYQQALGQGPQFIFQYYREEENGRGNFPPRFSGLQFPNYSSELNVNALELDDSALYLCASSSASTRGLSGNTIYFGEGSWLTVV.

The chain carries TRBV21-1 and TRBJ2-7; the DNA was not used to check the table's D call, TRBD1. TRBV21-1 is shown as a pseudogene. The CDR3 has 15 residues. CDR3 region: CASSKEGATKYEQYF. The CDR3 coding sequence is TGTGCCAGCAGCAAAGAGGGGGCAACGAAATACGAGCAGTACTTC.

This clone was recorded only once. CDR3 amino acids: CASSIQAGPYEQYF. The CDR3 DNA reads as TGTGCCAGTAGTATCCAGGCAGGGCCCTACGAGCAGTACTTC. The gene calls are TRBV19 and TRBJ2-7, with D possibly matching TRBD1 (5 bases). The CDR3 runs to 14 residues. Trimming shortened V by 3 bases and J by 2 bases, and 11 bases separated the two germline ends. Germline loops: CDR1 LNHDA, CDR2 SQIVND (reference sequence).

This chain uses TRBV19 with TRBJ1-1, with D possibly matching TRBD1 (5 bases). Germline V gene lookup returns CDR1 LNHDA and CDR2 SQIVND (reference sequence). The CDR3 is made up of 14 amino acids. V gave up 5 bases and J gave up 1 base, with 11 bases separating them. The CDR3: CASSAGRQNTEAFF. CDR3 nucleotides: TGTGCCAGTAGTGCGGGACGGCAGAACACTGAAGCTTTCTTT.

This clone appeared a few times. The rearrangement links TRBV5-1 to TRBJ2-7; 10 nucleotides align to TRBD1. Losses at the gene ends were 3 bases for V and 3 bases for J; bases not matched to a gene: 6. Germline CDR1 SGHRS, CDR2 YFSETQ. This CDR3 spans 15 amino acids. CDR3 sequence reads: CASSSEGQGIYEQYF. The CDR3 DNA reads TGCGCCAGCAGCTCGGAGGGACAGGGGATCTACGAGCAGTACTTC.

The V gene is TRBV21-1, the J gene TRBJ2-4; the DNA was not used to check the table's D call, TRBD1. TRBV21-1 is a recognized pseudogene. CDR3 size: 15 residues. CDR3 sequence (DNA): TGTGCCAGCAGCAAAGAGGACACCGGCGAAGGCATTCAGTACTTC. Protein product: CASSKEDTGEGIQYF.

J is TRBJ1-3 and V is TRBV6-5; D is uncertain. The CDR3 runs to 14 residues. CDR1 and CDR2 (germline): MNHEY, SVGAGI. The V end was cut by 6 bases, the J end by 0 bases, with 9 bases between. The CDR3 DNA sequence: TGTGCCAGCAGGCCGACGGGCTCTGGAAACACCATATATTTT. This codes for CASRPTGSGNTIYF.

The chain has TRBV7-3 and TRBJ2-7, with 9 bases matching TRBD2. The trim removed 5 bases at V and 4 bases at J, leaving 6 bases unmatched. This CDR3 is 14 amino acids long. From germline, CDR1 is SGHTA and CDR2 FQGTGA. CDR3 sequence: CASSEAGGPYEQYF. For the CDR3, the DNA is TGTGCCAGCAGCGAGGCGGGAGGGCCTTACGAGCAGTACTTC.

The chain couples TRBV9 to TRBJ2-3, with 8 bases matching TRBD2. V lost 0 bases to trimming and J lost 0 bases; unmatched junction nucleotides: 3. This CDR3 has 16 amino acids. Germline V gene lookup returns CDR1 SGDLS and CDR2 YYNGEE. CDR3 residues: CASSVGPGGSTDTQYF. As DNA, the CDR3 is TGTGCCAGCAGCGTAGGACCGGGGGGGAGCACAGATACGCAGTATTTT. Filled out from reference TRBV9 and TRBJ2-3, the complete variable domain reads DSGVTQTPKHLITATGQRVTLRCSPRSGDLSVYWYQQSLDQGLQFLIQYYNGEERAKGNILERFSAQQFPDLHSELNLSSLELGDSALYFCASSVGPGGSTDTQYFGPGTRLTVL.

CDR3 amino acids: CASRSQGGETQYF. The CDR3, as DNA: TGTGCCAGCAGGTCACAGGGGGGAGAGACCCAGTACTTC. The chain joins TRBV6-6 to TRBJ2-5; 8 nucleotides match TRBD1. Trimming took 6 bases from V and 4 from J; bases not matched to a gene: 4. This CDR3 comprises 13 residues. Germline V lookup: CDR1 MNHNY, CDR2 SVGAGI (reference sequence).

The rearrangement uses TRBV10-3 and TRBJ1-3, with a tentative D call TRBD1 (5 bases). The CDR3 has 16 amino acids. Germline V CDR1 and CDR2: ENHRY, SYGVKD. Deletions cut 3 bases from V and 0 bases from J, with 12 bases between. The CDR3 coding sequence is TGTGCCATCAGTGAATGGGGCTCGAGCTCTGGAAACACCATATATTTT. Its protein product is CAISEWGSSSGNTIYF.

V and J are TRBV28 and TRBJ1-2; unclear D gene. V was clipped by 5 bases and J by 4 bases, with 14 bases between them. The CDR3 length is 14 residues. From germline, CDR1 is MDHEN and CDR2 SYDVKM. The CDR3 nucleotides are TGTGCCAGCAGTCTAATGGTACCATCCTATGGCTACACCTTC. Its translation: CASSLMVPSYGYTF.

This clone was counted once. The gene calls are TRBV7-2 and TRBJ1-1; weak D call: TRBD1 (5 bases). Trimming removed 6 bases at V and 7 bases at J, with 18 bases between. The CDR3 contains 14 residues. CDR1 and CDR2 (germline): SGHTA, FQGNSA. CDR3 bases: TGTGCCAGCAGTCCGAGCAGGGTGGGTAGTGAAGCTTTCTTT. Its translation is CASSPSRVGSEAFF.

This chain uses TRBV19 with TRBJ1-1, with 8 bases identical to TRBD1. The CDR3 length is 13 residues. Germline V gives CDR1 LNHDA, CDR2 SQIVND (reference sequence). After removal of 7 bases from V and 0 bases from J, the junction contained 1 base not matched to a gene. CDR3: CASKDRVNTEAFF. The DNA for the CDR3 is TGTGCCAGTAAGGACAGGGTGAACACTGAAGCTTTCTTT.

The J gene is TRBJ2-3, the V gene TRBV6-5; tentatively, D is TRBD2 (5 bases). V lost 6 bases to trimming and J lost 5 bases, with 15 bases between them. This CDR3 has 14 amino acids. Germline V CDR1 and CDR2: MNHEY, SVGAGI. CDR3 residues: CASSRRTAKDTQYF. CDR3 in DNA: TGTGCCAGCAGCAGACGGACTGCAAAAGATACGCAGTATTTT.

V is TRBV5-8 and J is TRBJ2-2; 8 bases align to TRBD1. With 4 bases clipped from V and 4 bases from J, the junction kept 6 bases outside the gene matches. There are 15 residues in the CDR3. Per germline, CDR1 SGHTS and CDR2 YDEGEE. The CDR3 DNA reads TGTGCCAGCAGCCTGGACAGGGTGGTCACCGGGGAGCTGTTTTTT. Translation gives CASSLDRVVTGELFF. The full variable domain, in which reference TRBV5-8 and TRBJ2-2 provide the parts outside the CDR3, is EAGVTQSPTHLIKTRGQQATLRCSPISGHTSVYWYQQALGLGLQFLLWYDEGEERNRGNFPPRFSGRQFPNYSSELNVNALELEDSALYLCASSLDRVVTGELFFGEGSRLTVL.

The J gene is TRBJ1-1, the V gene TRBV11-2; D gene unclear. Germline V lookup: CDR1 SGHAT, CDR2 FQNNGV. The CDR3 length is 14 residues. Trimming took 0 bases from V and 1 from J, leaving 6 bases between them. CDR3 coding DNA: TGTGCCAGCAGCTTAGATCTTTGGAACACTGAAGCTTTCTTT. This translates into CASSLDLWNTEAFF. The full variable domain, rest sourced from reference TRBV11-2 and TRBJ1-1, is EAGVAQSPRYKIIEKRQSVAFWCNPISGHATLYWYQQILGQGPKLLIQFQNNGVVDDSQLPKDRFSAERLKGVDSTLKIQPAKLEDSAVYLCASSLDLWNTEAFFGQGTRLTVV.

In DNA form, the CDR3 reads TGTGCCAGCAGCCCGTCCCCGGGACAGGGGCTCACTGAAGCTTTCTTT. As protein: CASSPSPGQGLTEAFF. This chain links TRBV7-9 with TRBJ1-1; 10 bases are shared with TRBD1. Germline lookup yields CDR1 SEHNR and CDR2 FQNEAQ (reference sequence). The CDR3 extends over 16 amino acids. With 5 bases clipped from V and 4 bases from J, the junction kept 10 bases outside the gene matches.

The CDR3 DNA reads TGTGCCATCAGTAAAGGACAGGCTCCGACTGAAGCTTTCTTT. Encoded protein: CAISKGQAPTEAFF. V and J are TRBV10-3 and TRBJ1-1; 7 bases are a match to TRBD1. J gave up 5 bases and V 5 bases, and 8 bases lay outside the gene matches. The length of the CDR3 is 14 residues. CDR1 ENHRY and CDR2 SYGVKD come from the germline V gene.

The CDR3 DNA reads as TGTGCCAGTAGACCCAGGCAATCGTCCTACGAGCAGTACTTC. Encoded protein: CASRPRQSSYEQYF. The gene calls are TRBV19 and TRBJ2-7; D call uncertain. Trimming removed 6 bases from V and 1 base from J, with 13 bases in between. CDR3 size: 14 residues. Germline assignment: CDR1 LNHDA and CDR2 SQIVND (reference sequence).